Sequencing of this TCR beta chain was carried out in a study of cytomegalovirus exposure and HLA in healthy donors (dated by TCRdb to the late 2010s). Background on the whole study: An earlier analysis of 550 to 700 of the donors reported about 290 Gb of sequence data and some 120 million unique TCR beta sequences from 150 million to 200 million T cells. To decide whether each TCR beta V gene segment behaved as functional or pseudogenic, an earlier analysis of some 570 of the donors relied on high-throughput TCR beta sequencing. HLA typing included class I and class II loci at four-digit resolution. In addition to the first cohort of 666 subjects, a separate validation cohort of 120 different subjects was used. An early release that covered roughly 600 HLA-typed donors contained approximately 300 gigabases of sequencing data and tens of millions of unique TCR sequences. A handful of DR-DQ haplotypes were handled as single units for association and clustering because linkage in the cohort was strong. Rather than using new phenotypic data, the later analysis identified candidate immune exposures from TCR beta sequences and from how often those sequences occurred across donors. Across approximately 400 genotyped donors of the cohort, an average of about 250,000 unique TCR beta nucleotide sequences per donor were sequenced, and 15% to 20% of those sequences were non-productive. The study aimed to test whether cataloging public T cell receptors could reveal signatures of past pathogen exposure. Of the roughly 400 genotyped donors, over 65% fell in the genetic ancestry cluster associated with self-reported Caucasian donors. The study profiled the T cell repertoires of 550 to 700 subjects by immunosequencing and related them to cytomegalovirus serostatus. Every discovery cohort repertoire had been produced on one sequencing platform. Genome-wide SNP genotypes for about 65% of the roughly 700 donors were used in a later genetic analysis, which treated that subset as a discovery cohort. Donor age, sex, ethnicity and CMV serostatus were collected together with the repertoire data. In a later analysis, previously published TCR beta repertoires from fewer than 750 donors were re-analyzed and high-resolution HLA genotyping was added so that TCR occurrence patterns could be studied. Typing coverage differed by locus: A, B, C, DRB1 and DQB1 were typed in roughly 620-630 donors, DQA1 in about 550, DPA1 in 606, and DPB1 in 472. High-throughput TCR immunosequencing, statistical association of individual TCRs with disease status, and machine learning were combined to predict cytomegalovirus infection status. Points the paper makes about the study in general: Correlated functional status among segregating V segments might reflect linkage disequilibrium, but an unknown experimental factor could not be ruled out. Compared with equally common non-associated chains, HLA-associated TCR beta chains in a later analysis were more clonally expanded and had lower generation probabilities. Strong co-occurrence of HLA alleles, especially DR and DQ, made assigning TCR associations to individual alleles difficult. Broadly in line with IMGT annotations, most TCR beta V segments showed up in productive rearrangements about 87% or about 30% of the time in an earlier analysis of roughly 590 of the donors. A cluster of highly shared sequence variants was judged likely to represent a technical artifact of the sequencing pipeline. Three of the identified cytomegalovirus-associated TCR beta chains were confirmed in vitro to be specific for cytomegalovirus antigens. Roughly uniform sequencing depth across donors was assumed in presence/absence analyses, although this assumption may not hold. In a later genetic analysis, fewer N-insertions in productive TCRs were reported among donors in an Asian-associated ancestry cluster than the roughly 700-donor mean. Because counts were too low, about 15 rarely observed V segments, including chromosome 9 orphons, were left out of the earlier analysis of over 550 of the donors. Because the 87-base-pair reads could not distinguish some IMGT-functional V segments, including TRBV6-2 and TRBV6-3, those segments were excluded. A total of 150 to 200 TCR beta chains were listed by the study as associated with cytomegalovirus. According to a later analysis, TCR association rates differed among HLA loci, with DRB1 alleles showing the most associated TCRs and HLA-C alleles showing the fewest. Because some donors lacked HLA typing at each locus, the association tests relied only on the typed subset. The cohort was sequenced for TCR beta chains only, and without alpha or paired-chain data the features that could be detected were limited. The classifier was reported to diagnose cytomegalovirus status with high specificity and sensitivity in both the original and validation cohorts. The only immune exposure information available for the cohort was CMV serostatus. A further reported finding was that TCR beta sequences accurately predicted the HLA-A and HLA-B alleles for most subjects in the first cohort. The authors suggested that the approach could potentially be extended to other disease states and immunological phenotypes. Several of the top co-occurrence clusters appeared to be linked to parvovirus B19, influenza, CMV and Epstein-Barr virus, according to a later analysis. In a later analysis, most CMV-associated TCR beta chains were found to appear HLA-restricted, with HLA associations seemingly driven largely by CMV exposure. An association between a missense DCLRE1C variant and V-gene and J-gene trimming of TCR beta chains was found in a later genetic analysis and replicated in an independent cohort. Specific HLA alleles were associated with 15,000 to 20,000 TCR beta sequences at a false discovery rate of 0.05 in a later analysis. While some public TCRs were present in many individuals, most TCR sequences turned up only very rarely across donors.

The cohort was made up of several hundred healthy bone marrow donors. All cohort members were sampled while nominally healthy, although unrecorded immune exposures were likely present. The donor tested CMV seronegative and was one of the 352 seronegative cohort members. A peripheral blood sample was provided by each donor, and peripheral blood mononuclear cells were used for TCR beta sequencing. Genomic DNA was extracted from the blood cell samples with the Qiagen DNeasy Blood Extraction Kit. From a lookup of the germline V gene, CDR1 and CDR2 are MGHRA and YSYEKL. The CDR3 measures 16 amino acids from cysteine to phenylalanine. Here the CDR3 DNA is all that survives: 48 bases in frame from base 1. Trimmed from V: 5 bases; trimmed from J: 3 bases; junction bases lacking a gene match: 12. Comments on this clone: Its antigen is unknown. Base-call qualities are not available, and no considerably larger clone is one nucleotide away.

Libraries were built with the immunoSEQ multiplex PCR assay. For the multiplex PCR, a mixture combining 60 forward primers for TCR Vbeta segments and 13 reverse primers for TCR Jbeta segments was used. The CDR3 region of rearranged TCR beta genes was amplified from genomic DNA by a multiplex PCR assay. On the Illumina HiSeq System, the amplified TCR beta libraries were sequenced as 87-base-pair reads. Under the source paper's analysis protocol: Across the 700 or so repertoires, a later analysis counted roughly 77 million unique TCR beta chains, 8.5 million to 12 million of which were shared by at least two donors. To remove PCR and sequencing errors, raw reads were error-corrected and collapsed into unique sequences using a nearest-neighbor algorithm that merged closely related sequences. To assign V, D and J gene segments, CDR3 sequences were aligned to IMGT reference sequences. For a sequence to be retained, a match of at least six nucleotides to both a V gene segment and a J gene segment was required. A rearrangement was called productive if the CDR3 had no stop codons and remained in frame with V and J, and every other rearrangement was called non-productive. Following IMGT convention, CDR3 was defined as the stretch from the second conserved V-encoded cysteine to the conserved J-encoded phenylalanine. The earlier analysis of around 640 of the donors excluded sequences that lacked an unambiguous match to a single V gene segment. In an earlier analysis of 587 of the donors, a V segment was called functional when productive rearrangements were above 56.7%, and segregating when the standard deviation between donors exceeded 5%. A statistical classification framework was built to diagnose cytomegalovirus status from the catalog of TCR beta chain sequences. In a later analysis, TCR nucleotide sequences were compared against IMGT/GENE-DB human TR gene sequences so that V and J genes could be assigned. The TCRdist pipeline was used in a later analysis to assign CDR3 sequences and most-parsimonious VDJ recombination scenarios. In a later analysis, each TCR beta chain was defined by its CDR3 amino acid sequence together with its V-gene family, and reads without a unique V-gene family were excluded. To address suspected cross-contamination and a sequencing artifact, a later analysis removed over 500 highly shared, low-generation-probability nucleotide sequences. In a later analysis, a clonal expansion index was calculated for each public chain from normalized within-repertoire ranks of inferred template counts. Generation probabilities in a later analysis came from a VDJ recombination model fitted to out-of-frame rearrangements, and those results were checked against IGoR. In a later analysis, TCR-TCR, TCR-HLA and TCR-CMV co-occurrence was scored with hypergeometric tests, and a repertoire-size bias correction was applied to TCR pairs. In a later analysis, false discovery rates were estimated by permuting HLA or CMV assignments 20 times. In a later analysis, co-occurring TCRs were grouped using DBSCAN, and TCRdist sequence similarity was added for clustering within HLA-allele-positive subsets. Repertoires with fewer than 30,000 or more than 120,000 public chains were left out of co-occurrence clustering, as were a few repertoires with anomalous nucleotide sharing. The immuneACCESS repertoire file appears here via TCRdb, limited to in-frame rearrangements. These files lack a portion of the clones; in checked studies, under half of the deficit traces to unresolved V genes, and the cause of the others is not known. For V, J and clone size, that table is used; D and trimming come from the DNA. The sample data list roughly 200,000 clones, and 70% to 90% of these were observed just once. Of the sample, around 0.3% falls within the top ten clones.

Material for sequencing was PBMCs. The chain links TRBV4-1 with TRBJ2-7; the junction holds 8 bases that match TRBD1. The source is a woman aged 25 to 39 in good health and CMV-seronegative. The CDR3 protein sequence reads: CASSFYPGQEFYEQYF. The sequenced DNA is TGCGCCAGCAGCTTCTACCCGGGACAGGAATTCTACGAGCAGTACTTC.